This TCR beta chain was observed in a study of blood T cell repertoires in COVID-19. Across the study: Italy, Spain and the United States were the sources of the convalescent and acute COVID-19 samples. The cDNA or gDNA used as material had been derived from T cells, B-cell-depleted T cells, or PBMCs.

TCRdb keeps only in-frame clones here, not all; method: immunoSEQ multiplex PCR. The sample yields 310,000 or so clones, 80% to 90% seen once. This CDR3 contains 13 residues. V lost 8 bases, J lost 3 bases, and 11 bases lay in between. Cohort 3 donors counted as recovered after two negative PCRs, clearance, or resolved symptoms. This chain links TRBV12-3 or TRBV12-4 with TRBJ1-5; D not certain. Sequencing was done on a sample of PBMCs or T cells enriched from blood (not recorded which). The receptor comes from a woman younger than 30 who had recovered from COVID-19. This chain's CDR3 is CASSLGDNQPQHF. CDR3 nucleotide sequence: TGTGCCAGCTCCCTAGGCGACAATCAGCCCCAGCATTTT.